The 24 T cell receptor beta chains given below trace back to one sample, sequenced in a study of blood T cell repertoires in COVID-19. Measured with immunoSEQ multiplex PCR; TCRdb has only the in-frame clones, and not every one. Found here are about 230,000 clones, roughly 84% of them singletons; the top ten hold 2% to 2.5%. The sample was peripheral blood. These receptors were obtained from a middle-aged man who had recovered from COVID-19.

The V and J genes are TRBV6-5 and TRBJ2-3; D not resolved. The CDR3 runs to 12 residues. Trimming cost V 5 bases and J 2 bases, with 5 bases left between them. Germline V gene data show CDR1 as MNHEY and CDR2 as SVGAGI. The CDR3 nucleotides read TGTGCCAGCAGTCCGTCCACAGATACGCAGTATTTT. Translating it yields CASSPSTDTQYF.

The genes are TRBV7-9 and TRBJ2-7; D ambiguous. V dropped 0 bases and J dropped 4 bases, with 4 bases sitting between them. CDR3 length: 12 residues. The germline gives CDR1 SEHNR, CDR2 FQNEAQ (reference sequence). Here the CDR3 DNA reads TGTGCCAGCAGCTTAGCACTGTACGAGCAGTACTTC. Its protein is CASSLALYEQYF. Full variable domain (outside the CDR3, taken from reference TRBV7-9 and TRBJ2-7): DTGVSQNPRHKITKRGQNVTFRCDPISEHNRLYWYRQTLGQGPEFLTYFQNEAQLEKSRLLSDRFSAERPKGSFSTLEIQRTEQGDSAMYLCASSLALYEQYFGPGTRLTVT.

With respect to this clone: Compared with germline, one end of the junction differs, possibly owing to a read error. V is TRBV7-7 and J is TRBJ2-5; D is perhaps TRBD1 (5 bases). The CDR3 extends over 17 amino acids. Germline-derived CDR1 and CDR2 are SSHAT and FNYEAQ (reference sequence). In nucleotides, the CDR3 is TGTGCTAGCAGCTTATCCGGACCAGGGATCCCACAAGAGACCCAGTACTTC. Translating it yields CASSLSGPGIPQETQYF. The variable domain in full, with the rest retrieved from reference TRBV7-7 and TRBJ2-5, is GAGVSQSPRYKVTKRGQDVTLRCDPISSHATLYWYQQALGQGPEFLTYFNYEAQPDKSGLPSDRFSAERPEGSISTLTIQRTEQRDSAMYRCASSLSGPGIPQETQYFGPGTRLLVL.

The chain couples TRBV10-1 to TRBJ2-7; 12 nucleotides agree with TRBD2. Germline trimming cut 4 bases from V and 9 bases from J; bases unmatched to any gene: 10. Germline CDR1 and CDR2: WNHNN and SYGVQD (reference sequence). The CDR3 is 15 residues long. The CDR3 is CASSAGATSGGRQYF. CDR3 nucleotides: TGCGCCAGCAGTGCGGGAGCGACTAGCGGGGGTAGGCAGTACTTC.

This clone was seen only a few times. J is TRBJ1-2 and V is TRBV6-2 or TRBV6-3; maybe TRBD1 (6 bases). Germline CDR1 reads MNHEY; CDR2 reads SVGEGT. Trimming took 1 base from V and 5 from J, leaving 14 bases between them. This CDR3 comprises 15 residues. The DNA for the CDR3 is TGTGCCAGCAGTTACTGGGCAGGGGCCGAATATGGCTACACCTTC. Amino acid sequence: CASSYWAGAEYGYTF.

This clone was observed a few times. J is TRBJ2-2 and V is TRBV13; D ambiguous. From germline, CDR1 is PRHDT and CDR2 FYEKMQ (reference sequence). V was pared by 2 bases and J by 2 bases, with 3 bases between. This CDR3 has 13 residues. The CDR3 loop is CASSLLNTGELFF. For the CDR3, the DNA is TGTGCCAGCAGCTTACTAAACACCGGGGAGCTGTTTTTT.

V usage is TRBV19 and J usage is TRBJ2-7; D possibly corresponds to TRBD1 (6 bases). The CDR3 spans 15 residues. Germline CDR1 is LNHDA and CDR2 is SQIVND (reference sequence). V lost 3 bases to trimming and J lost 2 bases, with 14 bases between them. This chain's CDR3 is CASSMGRGFTYEQYF. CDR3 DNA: TGTGCCAGTAGTATGGGAAGGGGGTTCACCTACGAGCAGTACTTC.

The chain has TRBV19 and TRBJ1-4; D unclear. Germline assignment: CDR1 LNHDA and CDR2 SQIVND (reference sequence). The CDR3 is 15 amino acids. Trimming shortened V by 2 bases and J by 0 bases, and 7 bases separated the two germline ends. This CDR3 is CASSIMAATNEKLFF. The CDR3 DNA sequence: TGTGCCAGTAGTATAATGGCTGCAACTAATGAAAAACTGTTTTTT.

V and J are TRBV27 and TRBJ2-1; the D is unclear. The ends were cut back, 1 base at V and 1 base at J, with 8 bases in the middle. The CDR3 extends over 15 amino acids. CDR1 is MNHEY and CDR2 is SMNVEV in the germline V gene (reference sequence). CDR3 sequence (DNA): TGTGCCAGCAGTTTATACGCGGTATCCTACAATGAGCAGTTCTTC. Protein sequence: CASSLYAVSYNEQFF.

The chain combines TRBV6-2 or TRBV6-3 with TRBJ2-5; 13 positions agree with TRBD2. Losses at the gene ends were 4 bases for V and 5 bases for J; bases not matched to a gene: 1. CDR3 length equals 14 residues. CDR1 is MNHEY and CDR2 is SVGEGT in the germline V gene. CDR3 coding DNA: TGTGCCAGCAGTTCGACTAGCGGGAGGGAGACCCAGTACTTC. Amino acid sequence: CASSSTSGRETQYF.

In nucleotides, the CDR3 is TGTGCCAGCAGCCAAGGCGGCCGCTATGGCTACACCTTC. It is translated as CASSQGGRYGYTF. This sequence joins TRBV14 and TRBJ1-2, with no clear D. Germline values: CDR1 SGHDN, CDR2 FVKESK. Trimming took 1 base from V and 4 from J, leaving 7 bases between them. The CDR3 runs to 13 residues.

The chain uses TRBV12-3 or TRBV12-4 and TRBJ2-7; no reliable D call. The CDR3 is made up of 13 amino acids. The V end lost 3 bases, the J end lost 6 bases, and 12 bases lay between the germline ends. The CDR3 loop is CASSFFPSGEQYF. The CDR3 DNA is TGTGCCAGCAGTTTTTTCCCCTCCGGCGAGCAGTACTTC.

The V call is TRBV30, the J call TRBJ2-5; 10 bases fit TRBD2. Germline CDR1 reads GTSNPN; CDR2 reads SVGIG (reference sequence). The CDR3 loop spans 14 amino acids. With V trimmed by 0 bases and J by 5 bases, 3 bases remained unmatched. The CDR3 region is CAWSVQAGGETQYF. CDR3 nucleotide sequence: TGTGCCTGGAGTGTACAAGCGGGGGGGGAGACCCAGTACTTC.

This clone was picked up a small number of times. As DNA, the CDR3 is TGTGCCAGCAGCTTTTATGGGCCGACCTATGGCTACACCTTC. As protein: CASSFYGPTYGYTF. The chain joins TRBV5-6 to TRBJ1-2; D remains ambiguous. This CDR3 has 14 amino acids. Trimming shortened V by 2 bases and J by 4 bases, and 12 bases separated the two germline ends. Germline-derived CDR1 and CDR2 are SGHDT and YYEEEE.

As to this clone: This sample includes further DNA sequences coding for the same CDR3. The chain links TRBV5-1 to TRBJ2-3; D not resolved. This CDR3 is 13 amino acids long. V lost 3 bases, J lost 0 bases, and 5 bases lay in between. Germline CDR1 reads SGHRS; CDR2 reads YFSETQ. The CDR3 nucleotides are TGCGCCAGCAGCTCCACTAGCACAGATACGCAGTATTTT. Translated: CASSSTSTDTQYF.

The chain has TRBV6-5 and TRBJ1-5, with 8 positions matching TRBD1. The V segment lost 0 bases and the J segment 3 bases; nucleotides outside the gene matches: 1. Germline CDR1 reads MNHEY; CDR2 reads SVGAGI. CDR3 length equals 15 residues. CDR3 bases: TGTGCCAGCAGTTACTCGGGACAGGTCAATCAGCCCCAGCATTTT. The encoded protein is CASSYSGQVNQPQHF.

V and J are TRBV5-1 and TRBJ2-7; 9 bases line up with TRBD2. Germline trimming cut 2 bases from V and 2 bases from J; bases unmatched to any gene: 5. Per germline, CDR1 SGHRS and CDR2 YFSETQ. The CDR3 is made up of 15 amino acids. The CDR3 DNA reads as TGCGCCAGCAGCTTAGGACTAGCGAGCCCCTACGAGCAGTACTTC. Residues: CASSLGLASPYEQYF. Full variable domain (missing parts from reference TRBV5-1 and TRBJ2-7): KAGVTQTPRYLIKTRGQQVTLSCSPISGHRSVSWYQQTPGQGLQFLFEYFSETQRNKGNFPGRFSGRQFSNSRSEMNVSTLELGDSALYLCASSLGLASPYEQYFGPGTRLTVT.

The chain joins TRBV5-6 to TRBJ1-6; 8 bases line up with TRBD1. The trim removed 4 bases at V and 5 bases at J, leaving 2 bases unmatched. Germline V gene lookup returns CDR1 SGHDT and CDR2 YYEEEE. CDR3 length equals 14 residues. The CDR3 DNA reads TGTGCCAGCAGCCCGGACAGGGATAATTCACCCCTCCACTTT. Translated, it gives CASSPDRDNSPLHF.

DNA of the CDR3: TGTGCCAGCAGCTTACGGGCAGCGGGAGTCACAGATACGCAGTATTTT. This encodes CASSLRAAGVTDTQYF. This chain links TRBV7-2 with TRBJ2-3; 8 bases fit TRBD2. This CDR3 comprises 16 residues. The germline gives CDR1 SGHTA, CDR2 FQGNSA. V shed 2 bases, J shed 2 bases, and the junction held 6 bases outside the gene matches.

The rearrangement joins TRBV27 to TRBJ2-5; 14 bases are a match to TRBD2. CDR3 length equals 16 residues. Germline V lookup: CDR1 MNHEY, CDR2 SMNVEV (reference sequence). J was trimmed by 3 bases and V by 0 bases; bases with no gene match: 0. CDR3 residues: CASSLSGLAGEETQYF. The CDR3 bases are TGTGCCAGCAGTTTATCGGGACTAGCGGGAGAAGAGACCCAGTACTTC.

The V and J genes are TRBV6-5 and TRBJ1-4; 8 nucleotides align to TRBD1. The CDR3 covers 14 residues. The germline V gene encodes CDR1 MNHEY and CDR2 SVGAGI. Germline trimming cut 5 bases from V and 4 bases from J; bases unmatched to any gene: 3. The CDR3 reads CASSRTGINEKLFF. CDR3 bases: TGTGCCAGCAGTCGGACAGGGATTAATGAAAAACTGTTTTTT.

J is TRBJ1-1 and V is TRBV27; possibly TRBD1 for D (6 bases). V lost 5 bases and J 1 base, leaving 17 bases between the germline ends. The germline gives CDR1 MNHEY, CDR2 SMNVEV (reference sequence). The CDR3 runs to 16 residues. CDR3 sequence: CASSPALGARNTEAFF. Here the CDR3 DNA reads TGTGCCAGCAGTCCTGCCCTGGGGGCCAGGAACACTGAAGCTTTCTTT.

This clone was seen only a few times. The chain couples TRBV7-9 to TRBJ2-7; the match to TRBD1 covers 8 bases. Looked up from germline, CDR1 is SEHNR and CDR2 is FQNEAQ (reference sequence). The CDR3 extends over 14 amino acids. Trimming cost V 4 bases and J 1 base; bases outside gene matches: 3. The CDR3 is CASSSTGASYEQYF. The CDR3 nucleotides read TGTGCCAGCAGCTCGACAGGGGCTTCCTACGAGCAGTACTTC.

CDR3 in DNA: TGCGCCAGTTATACAGGGGCCAGCACAGATACGCAGTATTTT. This sequence encodes CASYTGASTDTQYF. The gene calls are TRBV5-1 and TRBJ2-3; 7 nucleotides line up with TRBD1. This CDR3 is 14 amino acids long. V lost 8 bases to trimming and J lost 0 bases; unmatched junction nucleotides: 6. Germline V lookup: CDR1 SGHRS, CDR2 YFSETQ.